This paragraph covers one TCR beta chain sequence. These data originate in a study of memory CD8 T cells in hepatitis C reinfection. Study information: Chronic HCV followed reinfection in a couple of donors who cleared primary infection. HCV reinfection: RNA-positive following two negative tests at least 60 days apart.

Time point specified: pre-reinfection, 55 to 20 weeks before reinfection detection. TCR sequencing was done directly ex vivo on sorted cells, without expansion in vitro. Donors were people who inject drugs in the Montreal HEPCO cohort. Control naive CD8 T cells came from a couple of donors at all three reinfection time points. Libraries were prepared by immunoSEQ multiplex PCR; TCRdb keeps only in-frame clonotypes and omits some of them. This sample has approximately 50,000 clones, with roughly nine tenths found just once. Germline V gene data show CDR1 as SGHRS and CDR2 as YFSETQ. V gave up 0 bases and J gave up 5 bases; unmatched junction bases: 5. The CDR3 has 15 residues.

The chain joins TRBV5-1 to TRBJ2-1; TRBD1 aligns across 7 bases. Sequenced: naive CD8+ T cells sorted from blood. This sequence originates from a man between 18 and 35 years old with hepatitis C virus infection. The chain's CDR3 is CASSLVGQPDNEQFF. For the CDR3, the DNA is TGCGCCAGCAGCTTGGTGGGACAGCCTGACAATGAGCAGTTCTTC.